The rows below give T cell receptor beta chains drawn from one sample of a study of regulatory T cells in long-lasting Graves disease. TCRdb reprocessed the multiplex PCR reads via MiXCR and lists one record per CDR3 protein. The sample yields 350,000 to 550,000 distinct CDR3 sequences, just under 15% seen once. These data also featured in a second study, about T cells in Graves' hyperthyroidism and ophthalmopathy.

Sequenced material: peripheral blood mononuclear cells (PBMCs), taken at new diagnosis, from a patient treated with antithyroid drugs. These receptors were taken from a woman younger than 45 with Graves disease. Both conserved end residues are part of each CDR3. The D gene is left open where the match is weak. Rows may omit the clone size; those that give it use once, few, many or a size class.

V gene	clone size	J gene	D gene	CDR3 DNA	CDR3 protein
TRBV9	many	TRBJ2-7	.	TGTGCCAGCAGCGTAGATTGGGCTGCTACCTACGAGCAGTACTTC	CASSVDWAATYEQYF
TRBV6-2/TRBV6-3	.	TRBJ1-3	.	TGTGCCAGCAGTTCCCCCTCGAACGGAAACACCATATATTTT	CASSSPSNGNTIYF
TRBV6-1	.	TRBJ2-3	.	TGTGCCAGCACCCCACCCGACTTAAGGGATACGCAGTATTTT	CASTPPDLRDTQYF
TRBV24-1	many	TRBJ2-1	.	TGTGCCACCCGGTGGGGTAATGAGCAGTTCTTC	CATRWGNEQFF
TRBV30	many	TRBJ2-7	TRBD2	TGTGCCTGGAGCCGAGCGGGAGGGCGCGAGCAGTACTTC	CAWSRAGGREQYF
TRBV11-1	.	TRBJ2-2	.	TGTGCCAGCAGCCCGACCGGCGGGGAGCTGTTTTTT	CASSPTGGELFF
TRBV5-1	many	TRBJ2-1	.	TGCGCCAGCAGCTTGGATCCAGCGAGCCCCTACAATGAGCAGTTCTTC	CASSLDPASPYNEQFF
TRBV13	few	TRBJ2-2	TRBD2	TGTGCCAGCAGCCCAGCGAGTACCGCTAGCGGAAAGAACACCGGGGAGCTGTTTTTT	CASSPASTASGKNTGELFF
TRBV7-9	.	TRBJ2-6	.	TGTGCCAGCAGCTCTCGATTCCTCCCCCAACGATTAAACTCTGGGGCCAACGTCCTGACTTTC	CASSSRFLPQRLNSGANVLTF
TRBV2	.	TRBJ2-7	.	TGTGCCAAACGGCACCCCGCCACCTACGAGCAGTACTTC	CAKRHPATYEQYF
TRBV6-1	.	TRBJ2-1	.	TGTGCCAGCAGTGAAGCGCTGGGCCCCTCCTACAATGAGCAGTTCTTC	CASSEALGPSYNEQFF
TRBV18	many	TRBJ2-5	.	TGTGCCAGCTCACCACCGAGCCAAACGGAGACCCAGTACTTC	CASSPPSQTETQYF
TRBV7-9	few	TRBJ2-4	.	TGTGCCAGCGGGGAGACGGGGATAATTCAGTACTTC	CASGETGIIQYF
TRBV10-3	many	TRBJ2-3	.	TGTGCCACCGGAGACAGCGTTCAAGATACGCAGTATTTT	CATGDSVQDTQYF
TRBV5-1	few	TRBJ2-7	TRBD2	TGCGCCAGCAGTCTCTATAGCGGGAGCCAGCAGTACTTC	CASSLYSGSQQYF
TRBV3-1	.	TRBJ2-2	TRBD2	TGTGCCAGCAGCCAAGGAGGGCTACTTGGACTAGCGGCTACCGGGGAGCTGTTTTTT	CASSQGGLLGLAATGELFF
TRBV20-1	many	TRBJ2-3	TRBD2	TGCAGTGCTGGCCCACTAGCGGGGCGCAGCGATACGCAGTATTTT	CSAGPLAGRSDTQYF
TRBV10-3	few	TRBJ1-4	TRBD1	TGTGCCATCTCTGGGACAGTAAATGAAAAACTGTTTTTT	CAISGTVNEKLFF
TRBV7-3	few	TRBJ2-2	.	TGTGCCAGCAGCTTAATACCTGGGGCCGGGGAGCTGTTTTTT	CASSLIPGAGELFF
TRBV6-2/TRBV6-3	few	TRBJ2-2	.	TGTCTGGCTGTTGCAGGGAACACCGGGGAGCTGTTTTTT	CLAVAGNTGELFF
TRBV27	.	TRBJ2-1	TRBD2	TGTGCCAGCAGTTTGGGAACTAGCGAAAACAATGAGCAGTTCTTC	CASSLGTSENNEQFF
TRBV20-1	many	TRBJ2-2	.	TGCAGGGTCTGTTCGGGGGTTTGTCTGAACACCGGGGAGCTGTTTTTT	CRVCSGVCLNTGELFF
TRBV6-1	many	TRBJ1-2	.	TGTGCCAGCAGTGAGTCCTGGTCGCTACTTAACTATGGCTACACCTTC	CASSESWSLLNYGYTF